This paragraph reports one TCR beta chain. The antigen remains unidentified. TCRdb keeps only in-frame clones here, not all; method: immunoSEQ multiplex PCR. This sample yields around 110,000 clones, of which about 90% are seen a single time; around 1.7% belongs to the top ten. The record originates from a study of T cell responses to AZD1222 COVID-19 vaccine. Broader study findings: Possibly, clonal diversity was underestimated; donors were largely white British and included more females.

This CDR3 is built from 14 residues. CDR1 GTSNPN and CDR2 SVGIG come from the germline V gene (reference sequence). The J segment lost 5 bases and the V segment lost 3 bases, leaving 7 bases of the junction unmatched. The clonotype comes from an adult in good health. Sequenced here: peripheral blood, sampled on day 0 of AZD1222 vaccination. This chain uses TRBV30 with TRBJ1-5; TRBD1 aligns across 7 bases. CDR3 sequence reads: CAWSPRQGDQPQHF. DNA for the CDR3: TGTGCCTGGAGCCCCAGACAGGGAGATCAGCCCCAGCATTTT.